These T cell receptor beta chains were read from a single sample in a study of shared clonotypes between healthy human individuals. Assay used: immunoSEQ multiplex PCR; TCRdb lists only in-frame clones, some missing. This sample has just over 2,000,000 clones; 90% to 95% occur once, and the top ten carry around 0.13%. Sequencing was carried out using naive CD4+ T cells sorted from blood. These receptor sequences come from a man aged 18 to 30 in good health. Each CDR3 is given with its conserved first and last residue. A D gene is named only where the DNA matches it firmly. Size is omitted from some rows. Given values are once, few, many or a class for expanded clones.

D	V	size	J	CDR3	DNA
.	TRBV5-1	.	TRBJ2-2	CASSLSQANTGELFF	TGCGCCAGCAGCTTGTCACAGGCGAACACCGGGGAGCTGTTTTTT
.	TRBV2	.	TRBJ2-7	CASISGQKNYEQYF	TGTGCCAGCATTTCAGGACAGAAGAACTACGAGCAGTACTTC
.	TRBV28	.	TRBJ2-7	CASSSRDSFAREQYF	TGTGCCAGCAGTTCTCGGGACTCCTTTGCTCGCGAGCAGTACTTC
TRBD1	TRBV18	.	TRBJ2-2	CASSPRSQGALTGELFF	TGTGCCAGCTCACCACGGTCACAGGGGGCGCTCACCGGGGAGCTGTTTTTT
TRBD1	TRBV6-5	.	TRBJ1-1	CASSYGTGGSTEAFF	TGTGCCAGCAGTTACGGGACAGGGGGGAGCACTGAAGCTTTCTTT
TRBD1	TRBV19	.	TRBJ1-6	CASSWTGGNSPLHF	TGTGCCAGTAGTTGGACAGGGGGTAATTCACCCCTCCACTTT
.	TRBV9	.	TRBJ2-5	CASSVRGYQETQYF	TGTGCCAGCAGCGTACGAGGGTACCAAGAGACCCAGTACTTC
TRBD1	TRBV30	.	TRBJ2-5	CAWSVQQGAWETQYF	TGTGCCTGGAGTGTACAACAGGGGGCATGGGAGACCCAGTACTTC
.	TRBV7-9	.	TRBJ1-3	CASSPGPGGDFGNTIYF	TGTGCCAGCAGCCCAGGACCTGGCGGGGACTTTGGAAACACCATATATTTT
.	TRBV5-1	.	TRBJ1-6	CASSLVQDNSPLHF	TGCGCCAGCAGCTTGGTACAGGATAATTCACCCCTCCACTTT
.	TRBV11-3	.	TRBJ2-3	CASKGRGADTQYF	TGTGCCAGCAAGGGCAGGGGCGCAGATACGCAGTATTTT
TRBD1	TRBV4-1	.	TRBJ1-4	CASSQEGGVEKLFF	TGCGCCAGCAGCCAAGAAGGGGGCGTTGAAAAACTGTTTTTT
.	TRBV5-1	.	TRBJ1-2	CASSLALSYGYTF	TGCGCCAGCAGCTTGGCATTAAGTTATGGCTACACCTTC
TRBD2	TRBV5-4	.	TRBJ2-1	CASHVTSGSSYEQFF	TGTGCCAGCCACGTGACTAGCGGGAGTAGCTATGAGCAGTTCTTC
TRBD2	TRBV7-7	once	TRBJ2-1	CASSLAGVDEQFF	TGTGCTAGCAGCTTAGCGGGAGTCGATGAGCAGTTCTTC
.	TRBV21-1	.	TRBJ2-2	CASSLQRADRRRTGELFF	TGTGCCAGCAGCCTCCAGCGGGCCGATAGAAGGAGAACCGGGGAGCTGTTTTTT
.	TRBV10-2	.	TRBJ1-5	CASTLQANQPQHF	TGCGCCAGCACCCTACAGGCCAATCAGCCCCAGCATTTT